These T cell receptor beta chains were read from a single sample in a study of shared clonotypes between healthy human individuals. Profiled with immunoSEQ multiplex PCR; TCRdb holds only in-frame clones, not every one. Of a few million clones listed, approximately 90% are singletons. Sequenced input: naive CD4+ T cells from PBMCs. The receptors were gathered from a man aged 18 to 29 in good health. Some clones in this sample may be carry-over from other donors' samples. The CDR3 runs from the conserved cysteine through the conserved F or W. A D gene is named only where the DNA matches it firmly. Some rows mark clone size as missing; the rest say once, few, many or name a class of expanded clone.

CASSITGEGYTF | TGCGCCAGCAGCATCACAGGGGAGGGCTACACCTTC | TRBV5-1 | NA | TRBD1 | TRBJ1-2
CASSVGAGEETQYF | TGTGCCAGCAGTGTCGGGGCGGGGGAAGAGACCCAGTACTTC | TRBV6-1 | NA | TRBD2 | TRBJ2-5
CASSHNRELTEAFF | TGTGCCAGCAGCCACAACAGGGAGTTGACTGAAGCTTTCTTT | TRBV9 | NA | NA | TRBJ1-1
CASGTDFYGYTF | TGTGCCAGCGGGACAGACTTTTATGGCTACACCTTC | TRBV6-6 | NA | TRBD1 | TRBJ1-2
CASSLRGMWDTEAFF | TGTGCCAGCAGCCTGAGGGGGATGTGGGACACTGAAGCTTTCTTT | TRBV7-8 | once | NA | TRBJ1-1
CASSSLQRHFFSGANVLTF | TGTGCCAGCAGCTCACTCCAGCGGCATTTCTTCTCTGGGGCCAACGTCCTGACTTTC | TRBV7-3 | NA | NA | TRBJ2-6
CASSLNWDTQYF | TGTGCCAGCAGTTTGAACTGGGATACGCAGTATTTT | TRBV28 | NA | NA | TRBJ2-3
CAISLGDEQFF | TGTGCCATCAGCCTAGGGGATGAGCAGTTCTTC | TRBV10-3 | NA | NA | TRBJ2-1
CATSSGSTLNEQFF | TGCGCCACCTCAAGCGGCAGTACTCTCAATGAGCAGTTCTTC | TRBV5-1 | NA | NA | TRBJ2-1
CASSLDSGNQPQHF | TGCGCCAGCAGCTTGGATTCGGGGAATCAGCCCCAGCATTTT | TRBV5-1 | few | NA | TRBJ1-5
CASSLVSGSIETQYF | TGTGCCAGCAGCTTGGTTAGCGGGAGCATCGAGACCCAGTACTTC | TRBV5-4 | NA | TRBD2 | TRBJ2-5